Described below is a single T cell receptor beta chain sequence and its context. This entry belongs to a study of T cells in localized non-small cell lung cancer. Generated by immunoSEQ multiplex PCR, the TCRdb table keeps only in-frame clones and is missing some. In the table there are 20,000 to 25,000 clones, over 75% of which are singletons. The CDR3 contains 13 residues. From germline, CDR1 is SNHLY and CDR2 FYNNEI. V lost 6 bases and J lost 9, with 15 bases in between. The V gene is TRBV2, the J gene TRBJ2-1; D might be TRBD2 (5 bases). The receptor comes from a man aged 40 to 75 with stage II lung adenocarcinoma. Specimen: PBMCs, collected before any cancer treatment. DNA for the CDR3: TGTGCCAGCAGCGATGAGGTAGCGCTTGAGCAGTTCTTC. It codes for CASSDEVALEQFF.